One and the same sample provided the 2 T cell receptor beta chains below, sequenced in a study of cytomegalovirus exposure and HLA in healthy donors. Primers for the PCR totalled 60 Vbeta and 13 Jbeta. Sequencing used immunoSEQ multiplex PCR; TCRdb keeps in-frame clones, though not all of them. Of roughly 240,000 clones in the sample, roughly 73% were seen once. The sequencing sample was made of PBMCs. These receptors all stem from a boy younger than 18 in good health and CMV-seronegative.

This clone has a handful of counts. This chain's CDR3 is CATSGRVKDEQFF. CDR3 bases: TGTGCCACCTCTGGCAGGGTTAAGGATGAGCAGTTCTTC. V is TRBV15 and J is TRBJ2-1; TRBD1 is a possible D gene (5 bases). Trimming removed 8 bases at V and 8 bases at J, with 16 bases between. This CDR3 has 13 residues. The germline gives CDR1 LNHNV, CDR2 YYDKDF (reference sequence).

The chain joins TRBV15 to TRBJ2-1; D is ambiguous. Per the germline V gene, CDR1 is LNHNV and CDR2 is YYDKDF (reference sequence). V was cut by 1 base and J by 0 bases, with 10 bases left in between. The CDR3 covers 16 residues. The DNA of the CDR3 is TGTGCCACCAGCAGAGCCCCCACAGCCTCCTACAATGAGCAGTTCTTC. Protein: CATSRAPTASYNEQFF.